Following are 11 T cell receptor beta chains from one sample sequenced in a study of T cell responses to AZD1222 COVID-19 vaccine. The data were produced by immunoSEQ multiplex PCR, yet TCRdb's version contains in-frame clones alone and is incomplete. The repertoire holds 110,000 to 150,000 clones, with 92% as singletons. Source: peripheral blood, taken on day 0 of AZD1222 vaccination. The source is an adult in good health.

This chain uses TRBV7-3 with TRBJ2-5, with TRBD1 matching 7 bases. The V and J ends lost 5 bases and 5 bases, in that order; junction bases with no gene match: 8. There are 14 residues in the CDR3. The germline gives CDR1 SGHTA, CDR2 FQGTGA. Written as DNA, the CDR3 is TGTGCCAGCAGCCCAACAGGGGCTGAGGAGACCCAGTACTTC. The encoded protein is CASSPTGAEETQYF.

The table lists this clone with a count of one. The chain combines TRBV5-1 with TRBJ2-7; D is undetermined. The CDR3 runs 14 residues. Germline values: CDR1 SGHRS, CDR2 YFSETQ. V lost 2 bases and J 0 bases, leaving 9 bases between the germline ends. The DNA for the CDR3 is TGCGCCAGCAGCTTCGCCGGCAGCTCCTACGAGCAGTACTTC. Protein sequence: CASSFAGSSYEQYF.

This chain links TRBV5-1 with TRBJ2-2; the match to TRBD1 covers 7 bases. This CDR3 comprises 15 residues. Germline trimming cut 7 bases from V and 6 bases from J; bases unmatched to any gene: 12. Germline V lookup: CDR1 SGHRS, CDR2 YFSETQ. CDR3 region: CASSGTVRLAGELFF. As DNA, the CDR3 is TGCGCCAGCTCCGGGACAGTCCGTTTGGCCGGGGAGCTGTTTTTT. Based on the CDR3 plus reference TRBV5-1 and TRBJ2-2, the full variable domain is KAGVTQTPRYLIKTRGQQVTLSCSPISGHRSVSWYQQTPGQGLQFLFEYFSETQRNKGNFPGRFSGRQFSNSRSEMNVSTLELGDSALYLCASSGTVRLAGELFFGEGSRLTVL.

This chain links TRBV6-5 with TRBJ1-5; D perhaps matches TRBD1 (6 bases). The ends were cut back, 4 bases at V and 7 bases at J, with 17 bases in the middle. The CDR3 consists of 15 residues. CDR1 MNHEY and CDR2 SVGAGI come from the germline V gene. The CDR3 coding sequence is TGTGCCAGCAGTTTCGACAGGAGAAGAGGACAGCCCCAGCATTTT. Translated: CASSFDRRRGQPQHF.

CDR3: CASSQVNYNEQFF. CDR3 nucleotide sequence: TGTGCCAGCAGCCAGGTTAATTACAATGAGCAGTTCTTC. The rearrangement joins TRBV4-2 to TRBJ2-1; unclear D gene. The CDR3 spans 13 residues. From germline, CDR1 is LGHNA and CDR2 YNFKEQ. The ends were cut back, 3 bases at V and 4 bases at J, with 7 bases in the middle.

This clone was seen only a few times. The J gene is TRBJ1-1, the V gene TRBV28; a weak D match, TRBD1 (5 bases). This CDR3 is built from 14 residues. Germline V CDR1 and CDR2: MDHEN, SYDVKM. V shed 3 bases and J shed 1 base, with 9 bases lying between them. The CDR3 region is CASSLRQSNTEAFF. In DNA form, the CDR3 reads TGTGCCAGCAGTTTGAGACAGTCGAACACTGAAGCTTTCTTT.

This chain joins TRBV19 and TRBJ2-7; 7 bases match TRBD2. Per germline, CDR1 LNHDA and CDR2 SQIVND (reference sequence). This CDR3 comprises 15 residues. The ends lost 5 bases at V and 2 bases at J; junction bases unmatched: 9. CDR3 loop: CASSALRERPYEQYF. CDR3 coding DNA: TGTGCCAGTAGTGCTTTGCGGGAGAGGCCCTACGAGCAGTACTTC.

The chain combines TRBV5-1 with TRBJ2-1; TRBD2 agrees at 8 bases. J gave up 7 bases and V 4 bases, and 22 bases lay outside the gene matches. The CDR3 runs 19 residues. Germline assignment: CDR1 SGHRS and CDR2 YFSETQ. The CDR3 DNA follows: TGCGCCAGCAGCAGTGGTGGAAGCGGGAGATTCCGAACGAAGAATGAGCAGTTCTTC. It codes for CASSSGGSGRFRTKNEQFF.

The rearrangement uses TRBV15 and TRBJ2-7; D is unclear. The CDR3 length is 15 residues. In germline, CDR1 is LNHNV, CDR2 YYDKDF (reference sequence). V shed 5 bases and J shed 2 bases, with 16 bases lying between them. The CDR3 sequence is CATSSARLEPYEQYF. The CDR3 DNA sequence: TGTGCCACCAGCTCTGCCCGGCTAGAACCCTACGAGCAGTACTTC. Based on the CDR3 plus reference TRBV15 and TRBJ2-7, the full variable domain is DAMVIQNPRYQVTQFGKPVTLSCSQTLNHNVMYWYQQKSSQAPKLLFHYYDKDFNNEADTPDNFQSRRPNTSFCFLDIRSPGLGDTAMYLCATSSARLEPYEQYFGPGTRLTVT.

Only one count was recorded for this clone. The rearrangement joins TRBV27 to TRBJ2-7, with D hard to call. The V gene lost 4 bases and the J gene lost 2 bases, with 15 bases spanning the gap. The CDR3 is 15 residues long. The V gene's germline CDR1 is MNHEY and CDR2 SMNVEV (reference sequence). The CDR3, as DNA: TGTGCCAGCAGTTCACGATTCACAATTGCCTACGAGCAGTACTTC. It yields the protein CASSSRFTIAYEQYF.

This chain connects TRBV11-2 to TRBJ1-2; possibly TRBD1 for D (6 bases). CDR3 length: 13 residues. The V end lost 6 bases, the J end lost 2 bases, and 10 bases lay between the germline ends. CDR1 and CDR2 (germline): SGHAT, FQNNGV. The CDR3 DNA follows: TGTGCCAGCAGACTTACAGGGAACTATGGCTACACCTTC. Encoded protein: CASRLTGNYGYTF.